These 6 T cell receptor beta chains were sequenced from one sample in a study of T cell responses to AZD1222 COVID-19 vaccine (dated by TCRdb to about 2021). Libraries were constructed by the immunoSEQ multiplex PCR assay. The source is immuneACCESS, and TCRdb retained only in-frame sequences with V and J called. Part of the clones is not carried over; for the studies checked, unresolved V genes explain less than half of this, and the remainder is unexplained. The sample records roughly 80,000 clones, roughly nine tenths of which are singletons. The leading ten clones occupy 4.2% of the sample. Explained via the paper, the time point label denotes: baseline before first vaccination. This specimen consisted of peripheral blood, obtained on day 0 of AZD1222 vaccination. These receptors were obtained from an adult in good health.

The CDR3 loop is CASSPRGNGGKDEQYF. CDR3 coding DNA: TGTGCCAGCAGCCCCCGAGGGAACGGCGGGAAGGACGAGCAGTACTTC. The V call is TRBV9, the J call TRBJ2-7, with D perhaps matching TRBD2 (6 bases). The CDR3 contains 16 residues. V dropped 4 bases and J dropped 5 bases, with 22 bases sitting between them. The germline V gene has CDR1 SGDLS and CDR2 YYNGEE. Based on the CDR3 plus reference TRBV9 and TRBJ2-7, the full variable domain is DSGVTQTPKHLITATGQRVTLRCSPRSGDLSVYWYQQSLDQGLQFLIQYYNGEERAKGNILERFSAQQFPDLHSELNLSSLELGDSALYFCASSPRGNGGKDEQYFGPGTRLTVT.

The V and J genes are TRBV7-2 and TRBJ2-5; no reliable D call. The CDR3 contains 15 residues. CDR1 is SGHTA and CDR2 is FQGNSA in the germline V gene. V dropped 5 bases and J dropped 2 bases, with 15 bases sitting between them. The CDR3 nucleotides read TGTGCCAGCAGCCCGCCCAGTGCCTTACAAGAGACCCAGTACTTC. Encoded protein: CASSPPSALQETQYF. Drawing the rest from reference TRBV7-2 and TRBJ2-5, the complete variable domain is GAGVSQSPSNKVTEKGKDVELRCDPISGHTALYWYRQSLGQGLEFLIYFQGNSAPDKSGLPSDRFSAERTGGSVSTLTIQRTQQEDSAVYLCASSPPSALQETQYFGPGTRLLVL.

This rearrangement joins TRBV29-1 to TRBJ1-2, with D unresolved. This CDR3 contains 11 residues. Germline V CDR1 and CDR2: SQVTM, ANQGSEA. V shed 7 bases and J shed 8 bases, with 14 bases lying between them. CDR3 nucleotide sequence: TGCAGCGCCACACGGACCGGAGGCTACACCTTC. This translates into CSATRTGGYTF.

V and J are TRBV18 and TRBJ2-5, with 9 bases that match TRBD1. V gave up 4 bases and J gave up 5 bases; unmatched junction bases: 5. In germline, CDR1 is KGHSH, CDR2 LQKENI. The CDR3 spans 14 residues. As DNA, the CDR3 is TGTGCCAGCTCACTTCGGACAGGGGTGGAGACCCAGTACTTC. Protein: CASSLRTGVETQYF.

This clone was counted once. The V call is TRBV4-1, the J call TRBJ1-1; TRBD1 might be the D (6 bases). This CDR3 spans 14 amino acids. Trimming removed 7 bases from V and 1 base from J, with 13 bases in between. Germline V lookup: CDR1 MGHRA, CDR2 YSYEKL. The CDR3 bases are TGCGCCAGCATCCACACGGACAGGAACACTGAAGCTTTCTTT. It is translated as CASIHTDRNTEAFF.

A few counts support this clone. The genes are TRBV9 and TRBJ1-2, with D perhaps matching TRBD1 (5 bases). V was trimmed by 2 bases and J by 5 bases, leaving 16 bases between them. CDR1 SGDLS and CDR2 YYNGEE come from the germline V gene. CDR3 size: 15 residues. CDR3 loop: CASSVSRGTRYGYTF. DNA of the CDR3: TGTGCCAGCAGCGTTTCTAGGGGTACCCGATATGGCTACACCTTC.